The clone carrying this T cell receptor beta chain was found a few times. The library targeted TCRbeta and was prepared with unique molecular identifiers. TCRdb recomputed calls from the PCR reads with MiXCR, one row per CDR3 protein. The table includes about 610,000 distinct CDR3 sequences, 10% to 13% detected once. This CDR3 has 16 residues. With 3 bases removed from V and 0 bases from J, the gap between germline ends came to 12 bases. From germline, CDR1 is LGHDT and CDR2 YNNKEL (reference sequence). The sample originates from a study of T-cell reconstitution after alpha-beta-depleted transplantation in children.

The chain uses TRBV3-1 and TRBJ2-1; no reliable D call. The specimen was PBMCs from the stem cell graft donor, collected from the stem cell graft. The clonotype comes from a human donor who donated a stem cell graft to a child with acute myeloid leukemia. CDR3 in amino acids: CASSQSWRISYNEQFF. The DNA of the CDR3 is TGTGCCAGCAGCCAGTCCTGGCGGATCTCCTACAATGAGCAGTTCTTC.